Below, 8 T cell receptor beta chains from the same sample are listed, as sequenced in a study of T cells in tumors and immune-related adverse events. Some clones are missing from TCRdb's copy, which holds only in-frame ones; the method was immunoSEQ multiplex PCR. The sample yields about 22,000 clones, around 90% seen once. This sample comprised lymph node tissue, obtained from a patient treated with anti-PD-1 therapy. The receptors shown here come from a female donor with metastatic renal cell carcinoma.

The chain carries TRBV7-6 and TRBJ2-1, with TRBD2 identical over 7 bases. The CDR3 totals 16 residues. Unmatched junction bases numbered 15, after V lost 8 bases and J lost 5 bases. CDR1 SGHVS and CDR2 FNYEAQ come from the germline V gene. The CDR3 loop is CASSVGRDYLNNEQFF. DNA of the CDR3: TGTGCCAGCTCAGTGGGGCGGGACTACCTCAACAATGAGCAGTTCTTC.

This chain uses TRBV2 with TRBJ1-2; 9 nucleotides align to TRBD1. Germline V gene data show CDR1 as SNHLY and CDR2 as FYNNEI. With V trimmed by 4 bases and J by 8 bases, 11 bases remained unmatched. This CDR3 has 15 amino acids. This CDR3 reads CASSGTGGEGKGYTF. DNA of the CDR3: TGTGCCAGCAGTGGAACAGGGGGCGAAGGTAAAGGCTACACCTTC.

The chain carries TRBV27 and TRBJ1-5, with 8 positions matching TRBD1. The trim removed 2 bases at V and 4 bases at J, leaving 4 bases unmatched. The CDR3 length is 15 residues. Germline V gene lookup returns CDR1 MNHEY and CDR2 SMNVEV (reference sequence). DNA of the CDR3: TGTGCCAGCAGTTTAGACAGGGGAGGAAATCAGCCCCAGCATTTT. Translating it yields CASSLDRGGNQPQHF.

The chain employs TRBV30 and TRBJ2-5; D ambiguous. Trimming took 0 bases from V and 0 from J, leaving 5 bases between them. Germline V lookup: CDR1 GTSNPN, CDR2 SVGIG (reference sequence). The CDR3 runs 13 residues. The CDR3: CAWSVGYQETQYF. The CDR3, as DNA: TGTGCCTGGAGTGTGGGGTACCAAGAGACCCAGTACTTC.

The V call is TRBV5-4, the J call TRBJ1-2; TRBD1 might be the D (6 bases). The V end was cut by 0 bases, the J end by 4 bases, with 7 bases between. The length of the CDR3 is 13 residues. Germline V gives CDR1 SGHNT, CDR2 YYREEE (reference sequence). CDR3 region: CASSLEGVYGYTF. CDR3 bases: TGTGCCAGCAGCTTGGAGGGGGTCTATGGCTACACCTTC.

The V and J genes are TRBV11-1 and TRBJ1-2; D unresolved. Trimming removed 2 bases at V and 8 bases at J, with 15 bases between. The CDR3 has 14 residues. Looked up from germline, CDR1 is SGHAT and CDR2 is FQDESV (reference sequence). The CDR3 bases are TGTGCCAGCAGCTTACAGCCTTTAACAGACGGCTACACCTTC. It specifies CASSLQPLTDGYTF.

V is TRBV6-5 and J is TRBJ2-7; TRBD1 matches 8 bases. The CDR3 runs to 13 residues. V lost 4 bases to trimming and J lost 5 bases; unmatched junction nucleotides: 4. Germline CDR1 reads MNHEY; CDR2 reads SVGAGI. CDR3 in amino acids: CASSFPGGHEQYF. CDR3 DNA sequence: TGTGCCAGCAGTTTCCCAGGGGGCCACGAGCAGTACTTC.

The chain carries TRBV19 and TRBJ2-6; D unclear. The CDR3 contains 14 residues. Germline loops: CDR1 LNHDA, CDR2 SQIVND (reference sequence). The V gene lost 7 bases and the J gene lost 0 bases, with 7 bases spanning the gap. Here the CDR3 DNA reads TGTGCCAGTATTCAGAACTCTGGGGCCAACGTCCTGACTTTC. Translation: CASIQNSGANVLTF.